This T cell receptor (beta chain) stems from a study of PD-1 blockade in classical Hodgkin lymphoma. Study-wide points: According to reports, newly diagnosed patients had lower baseline TCR diversity than healthy donors, and relapsed/refractory patients had lower baseline TCR diversity still.

The trim removed 2 bases at V and 1 base at J, leaving 5 bases unmatched. The CDR3 is made up of 18 amino acids. Per the germline V gene, CDR1 is MNHEY and CDR2 is SMNVEV (reference sequence). The data were produced by immunoSEQ multiplex PCR, yet TCRdb's version contains in-frame clones alone and is incomplete. The sample has about 52,000 clones, around nine tenths seen once. Time point noted: cycle 4 day 1 (C4D1), after five to seven weeks of nivolumab. Each patient relapsed following autologous stem cell transplantation, and prior brentuximab vedotin exposure differed. About this clone: Antigen specificity is unknown.

Sequencing was performed on peripheral blood mononuclear cells (PBMCs), taken before the fourth cycle of nivolumab. This chain links TRBV27 with TRBJ2-1; 13 bases fit TRBD2. The source of this sequence is a human donor with classical Hodgkin lymphoma. CDR3 DNA: TGTGCCAGCAGTTTAGGACTAGCGGGAGTGAGATCCTACAATGAGCAGTTCTTC. Protein product: CASSLGLAGVRSYNEQFF.